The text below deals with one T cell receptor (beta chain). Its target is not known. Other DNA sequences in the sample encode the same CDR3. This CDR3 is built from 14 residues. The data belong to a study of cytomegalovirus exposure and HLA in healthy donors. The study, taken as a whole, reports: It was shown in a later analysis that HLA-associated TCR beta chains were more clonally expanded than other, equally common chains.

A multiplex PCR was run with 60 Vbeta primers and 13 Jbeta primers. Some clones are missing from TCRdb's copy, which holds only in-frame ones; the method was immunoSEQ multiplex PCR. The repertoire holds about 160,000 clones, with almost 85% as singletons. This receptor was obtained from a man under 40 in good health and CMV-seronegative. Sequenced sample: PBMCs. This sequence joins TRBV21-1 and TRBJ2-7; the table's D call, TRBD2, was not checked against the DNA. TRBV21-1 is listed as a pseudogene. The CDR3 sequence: CASSKGTSGIGKYF. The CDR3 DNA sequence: TGTGCCAGCAGTAAGGGGACTAGCGGGATTGGGAAGTACTTC.